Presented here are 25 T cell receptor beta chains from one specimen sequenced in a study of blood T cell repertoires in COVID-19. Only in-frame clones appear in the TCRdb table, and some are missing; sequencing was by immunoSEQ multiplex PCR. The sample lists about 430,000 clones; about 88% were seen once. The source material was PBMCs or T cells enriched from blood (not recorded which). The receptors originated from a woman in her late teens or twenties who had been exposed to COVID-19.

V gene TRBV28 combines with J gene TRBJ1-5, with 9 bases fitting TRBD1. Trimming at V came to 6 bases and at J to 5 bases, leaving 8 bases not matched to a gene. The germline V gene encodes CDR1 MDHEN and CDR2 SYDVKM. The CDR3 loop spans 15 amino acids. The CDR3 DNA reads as TGTGCCAGCAGCCGAGTTACAGGGGGCGATCAGCCCCAGCATTTT. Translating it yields CASSRVTGGDQPQHF.

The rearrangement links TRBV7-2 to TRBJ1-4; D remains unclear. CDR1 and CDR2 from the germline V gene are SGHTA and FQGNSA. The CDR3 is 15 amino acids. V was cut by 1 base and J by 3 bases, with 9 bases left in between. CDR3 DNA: TGTGCCAGCAGCTTAGGGCATCCTCCTAATGAAAAACTGTTTTTT. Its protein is CASSLGHPPNEKLFF.

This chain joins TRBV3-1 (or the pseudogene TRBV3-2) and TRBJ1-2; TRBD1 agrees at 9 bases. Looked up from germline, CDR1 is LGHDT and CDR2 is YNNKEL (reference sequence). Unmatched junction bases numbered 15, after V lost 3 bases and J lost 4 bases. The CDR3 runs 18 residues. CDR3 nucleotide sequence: TGTGCCAGCAGCCAGGACCGGGACAGGGCTTACTCCTCCTATGGCTACACCTTC. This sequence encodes CASSQDRDRAYSSYGYTF.

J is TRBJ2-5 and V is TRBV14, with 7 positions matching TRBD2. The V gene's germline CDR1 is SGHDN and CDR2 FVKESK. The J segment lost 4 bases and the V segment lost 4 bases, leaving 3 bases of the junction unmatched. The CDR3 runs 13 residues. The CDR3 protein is CASSPGGSETQYF. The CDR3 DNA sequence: TGTGCCAGCAGCCCCGGGGGGTCAGAGACCCAGTACTTC.

As DNA, the CDR3 is TGTGCCAGCAGCTTGTTCTCTGCCTACAATGAGCAGTTCTTC. Encoded protein: CASSLFSAYNEQFF. The chain links TRBV7-9 to TRBJ2-1; D is ambiguous. Between the trimmed V and J ends, which lost 3 bases and 2 bases, there was a span of 8 bases. CDR1 and CDR2 from the germline V gene are SEHNR and FQNEAQ (reference sequence). The CDR3 spans 14 residues.

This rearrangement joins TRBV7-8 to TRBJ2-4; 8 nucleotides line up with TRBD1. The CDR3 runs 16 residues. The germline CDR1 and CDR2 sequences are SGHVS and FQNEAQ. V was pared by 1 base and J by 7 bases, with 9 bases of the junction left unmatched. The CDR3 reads CASSLGVAGGANIQYF. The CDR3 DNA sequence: TGTGCCAGCAGCTTAGGGGTAGCAGGGGGCGCTAACATTCAGTACTTC.

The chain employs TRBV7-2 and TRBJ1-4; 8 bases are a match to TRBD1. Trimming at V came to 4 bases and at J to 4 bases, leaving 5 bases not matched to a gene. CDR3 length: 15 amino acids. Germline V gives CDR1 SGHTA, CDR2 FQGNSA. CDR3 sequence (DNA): TGTGCCAGCAGCTCAGACAGGGGCGATAATGAAAAACTGTTTTTT. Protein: CASSSDRGDNEKLFF.

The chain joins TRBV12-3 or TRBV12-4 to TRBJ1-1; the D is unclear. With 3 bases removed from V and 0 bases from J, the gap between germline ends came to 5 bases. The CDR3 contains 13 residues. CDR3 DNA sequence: TGTGCCAGCAGTTTCTCTGTGAACACTGAAGCTTTCTTT. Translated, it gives CASSFSVNTEAFF.

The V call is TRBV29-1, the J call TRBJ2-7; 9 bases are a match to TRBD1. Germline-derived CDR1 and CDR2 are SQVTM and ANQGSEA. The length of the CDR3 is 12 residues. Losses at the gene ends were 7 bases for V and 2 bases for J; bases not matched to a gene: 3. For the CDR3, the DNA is TGCAGCGGGGGGACAGGGACCTACGAGCAGTACTTC. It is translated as CSGGTGTYEQYF.

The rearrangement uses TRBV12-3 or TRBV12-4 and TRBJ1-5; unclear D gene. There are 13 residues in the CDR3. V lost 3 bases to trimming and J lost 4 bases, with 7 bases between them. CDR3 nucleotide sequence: TGTGCCAGCAGTTTTCAGCGAAATCAGCCCCAGCATTTT. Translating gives CASSFQRNQPQHF.

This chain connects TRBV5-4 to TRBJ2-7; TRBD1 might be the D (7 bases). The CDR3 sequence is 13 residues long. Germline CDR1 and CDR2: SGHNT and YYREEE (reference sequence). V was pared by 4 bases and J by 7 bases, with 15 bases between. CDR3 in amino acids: CASSPGGGVEQYF. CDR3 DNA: TGTGCCAGCAGCCCCGGAGGGGGCGTTGAGCAGTACTTC.

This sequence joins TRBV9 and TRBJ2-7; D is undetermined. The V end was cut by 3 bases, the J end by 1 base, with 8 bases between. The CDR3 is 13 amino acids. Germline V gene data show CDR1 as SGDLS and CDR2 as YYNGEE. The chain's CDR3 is CASSAGSSYEQYF. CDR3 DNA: TGTGCCAGCAGCGCAGGATCATCCTACGAGCAGTACTTC.

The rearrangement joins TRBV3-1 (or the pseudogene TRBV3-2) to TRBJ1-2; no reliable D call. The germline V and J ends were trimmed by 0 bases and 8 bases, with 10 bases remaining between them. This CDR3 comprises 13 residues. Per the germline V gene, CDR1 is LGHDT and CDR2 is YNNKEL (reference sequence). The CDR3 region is CASSQDAGEGYTF. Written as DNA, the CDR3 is TGTGCCAGCAGCCAAGATGCGGGAGAGGGCTACACCTTC.

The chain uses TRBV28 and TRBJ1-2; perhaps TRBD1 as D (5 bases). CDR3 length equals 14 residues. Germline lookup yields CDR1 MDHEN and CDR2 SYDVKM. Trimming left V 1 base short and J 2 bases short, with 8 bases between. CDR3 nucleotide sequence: TGTGCCAGCAGTTTATCAAGGGGAAACTATGGCTACACCTTC. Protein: CASSLSRGNYGYTF.

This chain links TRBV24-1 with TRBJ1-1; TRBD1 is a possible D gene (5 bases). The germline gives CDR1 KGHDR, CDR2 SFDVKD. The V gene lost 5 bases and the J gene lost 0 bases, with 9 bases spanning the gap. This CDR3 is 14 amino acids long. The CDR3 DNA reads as TGTGCCACCAGTGGGGGGGATTTGAACACTGAAGCTTTCTTT. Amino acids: CATSGGDLNTEAFF.

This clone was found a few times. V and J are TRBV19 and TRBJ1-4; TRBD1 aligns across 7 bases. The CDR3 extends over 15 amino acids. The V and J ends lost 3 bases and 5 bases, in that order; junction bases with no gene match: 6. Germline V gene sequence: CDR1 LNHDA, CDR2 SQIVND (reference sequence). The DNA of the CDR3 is TGTGCCAGTAGTATCGGTCAGGGGGAAAATGAAAAACTGTTTTTT. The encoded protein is CASSIGQGENEKLFF.

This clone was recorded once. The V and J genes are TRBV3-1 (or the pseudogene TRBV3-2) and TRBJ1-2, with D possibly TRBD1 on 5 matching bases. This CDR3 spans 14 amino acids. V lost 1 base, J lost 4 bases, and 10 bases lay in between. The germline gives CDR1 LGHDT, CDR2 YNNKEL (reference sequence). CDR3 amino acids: CASSQGGGFYGYTF. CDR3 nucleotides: TGTGCCAGCAGCCAAGGCGGGGGGTTCTATGGCTACACCTTC.

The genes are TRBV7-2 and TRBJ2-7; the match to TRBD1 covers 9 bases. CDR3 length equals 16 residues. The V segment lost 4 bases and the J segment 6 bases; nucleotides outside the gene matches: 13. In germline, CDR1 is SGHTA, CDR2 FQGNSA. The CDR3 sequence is CASSSIVPGQGFEQYF. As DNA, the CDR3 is TGTGCCAGCAGCTCAATTGTCCCGGGACAGGGTTTCGAGCAGTACTTC. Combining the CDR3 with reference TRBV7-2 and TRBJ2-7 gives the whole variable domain GAGVSQSPSNKVTEKGKDVELRCDPISGHTALYWYRQSLGQGLEFLIYFQGNSAPDKSGLPSDRFSAERTGGSVSTLTIQRTQQEDSAVYLCASSSIVPGQGFEQYFGPGTRLTVT.

This CDR3 reads CASSHGRDRLYNEQFF. The CDR3 DNA sequence: TGTGCCAGCAGCCACGGTCGGGACAGACTATACAATGAGCAGTTCTTC. V is TRBV7-2 and J is TRBJ2-1; 7 nucleotides match TRBD1. V lost 5 bases, J lost 4 bases, and 11 bases stayed unmatched. The germline V gene encodes CDR1 SGHTA and CDR2 FQGNSA. The CDR3 runs 16 residues.

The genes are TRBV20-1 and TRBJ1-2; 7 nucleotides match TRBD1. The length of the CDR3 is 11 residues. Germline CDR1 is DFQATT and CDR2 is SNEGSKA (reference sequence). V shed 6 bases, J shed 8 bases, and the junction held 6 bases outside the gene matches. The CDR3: CSADRVKGYTF. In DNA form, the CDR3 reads TGCAGTGCCGACAGGGTCAAGGGCTACACCTTC.

The CDR3 region is CATSDGGQALNQPQHF. The CDR3 DNA is TGTGCCACCAGTGATGGAGGACAGGCCCTAAATCAGCCCCAGCATTTT. The gene calls are TRBV24-1 and TRBJ1-5; 7 bases fit TRBD1. Germline V lookup: CDR1 KGHDR, CDR2 SFDVKD. The CDR3 extends over 16 amino acids. J lost 4 bases, V lost 3 bases, and 8 bases had no gene match.

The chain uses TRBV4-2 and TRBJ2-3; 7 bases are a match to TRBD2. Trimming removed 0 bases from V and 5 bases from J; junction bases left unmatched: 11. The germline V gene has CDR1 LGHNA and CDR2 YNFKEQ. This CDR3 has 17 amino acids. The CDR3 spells CASSQEAPAGAGDTQYF. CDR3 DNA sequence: TGTGCCAGCAGCCAAGAGGCCCCGGCGGGAGCTGGAGATACGCAGTATTTT.

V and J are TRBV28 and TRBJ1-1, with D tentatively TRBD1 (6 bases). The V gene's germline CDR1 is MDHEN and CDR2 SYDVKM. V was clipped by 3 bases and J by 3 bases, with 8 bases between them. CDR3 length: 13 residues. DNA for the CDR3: TGTGCCAGCAGTTTGGACAGTTACACTGAAGCTTTCTTT. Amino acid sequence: CASSLDSYTEAFF.

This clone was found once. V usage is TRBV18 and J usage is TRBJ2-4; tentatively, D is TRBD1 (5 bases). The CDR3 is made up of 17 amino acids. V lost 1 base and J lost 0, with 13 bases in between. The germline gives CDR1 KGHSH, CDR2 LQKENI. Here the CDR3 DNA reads TGTGCCAGCTCACCACTGGGGCAGGCCCTAGCCAAAAACATTCAGTACTTC. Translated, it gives CASSPLGQALAKNIQYF.

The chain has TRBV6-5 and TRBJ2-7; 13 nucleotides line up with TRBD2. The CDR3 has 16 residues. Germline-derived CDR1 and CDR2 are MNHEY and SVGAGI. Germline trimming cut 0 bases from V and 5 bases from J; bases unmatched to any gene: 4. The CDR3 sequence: CASSYSGTSGINEQYF. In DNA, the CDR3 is TGTGCCAGCAGTTACTCCGGGACTAGCGGGATCAACGAGCAGTACTTC.